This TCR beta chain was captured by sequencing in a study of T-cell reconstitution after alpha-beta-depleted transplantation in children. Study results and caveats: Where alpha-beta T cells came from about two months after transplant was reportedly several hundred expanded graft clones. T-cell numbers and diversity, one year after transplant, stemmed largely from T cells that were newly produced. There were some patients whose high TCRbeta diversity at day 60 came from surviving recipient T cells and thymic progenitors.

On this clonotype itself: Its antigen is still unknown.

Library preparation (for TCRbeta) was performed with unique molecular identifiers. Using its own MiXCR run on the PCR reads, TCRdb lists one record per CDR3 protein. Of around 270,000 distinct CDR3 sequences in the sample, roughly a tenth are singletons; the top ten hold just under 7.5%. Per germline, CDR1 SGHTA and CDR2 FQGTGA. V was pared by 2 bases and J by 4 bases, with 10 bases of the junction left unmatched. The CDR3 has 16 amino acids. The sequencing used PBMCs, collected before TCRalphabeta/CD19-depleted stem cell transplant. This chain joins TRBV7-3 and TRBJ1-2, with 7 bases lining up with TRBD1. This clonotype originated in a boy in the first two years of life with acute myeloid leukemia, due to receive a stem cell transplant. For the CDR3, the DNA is TGTGCCAGCAGCTTAGGGGCAGGGGGACTCGGCTATGGCTACACCTTC. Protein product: CASSLGAGGLGYGYTF.